This passage covers 30 T cell receptor beta chains from one sample sequenced in a study of CD8 T cells in Susac syndrome. An input of about 0.5 to 1 ug of RNA was subjected to reverse transcription using random hexamers. A single record per CDR3 protein comes from TCRdb applying MiXCR to the immunoSEQ multiplex PCR reads. The sample gives 250,000 to 300,000 distinct CDR3 sequences, approximately 85% of which show up once; 0.11% is in the top ten. The sample was CD8+ T cells from PBMCs. The receptors shown here come from a human donor with multiple sclerosis.

Only one count was recorded for this clonotype. The rearrangement links TRBV5-1 to TRBJ1-1, with D possibly matching TRBD1 (5 bases). Germline-derived CDR1 and CDR2 are SGHRS and YFSETQ. CDR3 length: 13 amino acids. V was shortened by 1 base and J by 5 bases, with 9 bases between the two germline ends. The CDR3 DNA sequence: TGCGCCAGCAGCTTGCGGGGCAAGACTGAAGCTTTCTTT. Translated: CASSLRGKTEAFF.

This clonotype was recorded a few times. This chain uses TRBV6-1 with TRBJ2-1, with TRBD2 matching 10 bases. Looked up from germline, CDR1 is MNHNS and CDR2 is SASEGT. Losses at the gene ends were 5 bases for V and 6 bases for J; bases not matched to a gene: 10. This CDR3 comprises 16 residues. In nucleotides, the CDR3 is TGTGCCAGCAGTCCTCTAGCGGGAGTAGAGTCCAATGAGCAGTTCTTC. This translates into CASSPLAGVESNEQFF.

Only one count was recorded for this clonotype. The chain employs TRBV12-3 or TRBV12-4 and TRBJ2-1; D may be TRBD1 or TRBD2 (5 bases each). This CDR3 has 14 amino acids. V was trimmed by 7 bases and J by 10 bases, leaving 20 bases between them. The CDR3 bases are TGTGCCAGCACCCTCCCAGGGACCGCGAGGGAGCAGTTCTTC. It is translated as CASTLPGTAREQFF.

The gene calls are TRBV3-1 and TRBJ1-5; D is uncertain. The CDR3 contains 15 residues. Trimming pared 0 bases from V and 7 bases from J, leaving 13 bases between. Per the germline V gene, CDR1 is LGHDT and CDR2 is YNNKEL (reference sequence). The CDR3 DNA is TGTGCCAGCAGCCAAGAAACAAGGGTATGGCAGCCCCAGCATTTT. Encoded protein: CASSQETRVWQPQHF.

The V call is TRBV30, the J call TRBJ2-3, with TRBD1 matching over 10 bases. This CDR3 region has 15 residues. After removal of 2 bases from V and 1 base from J, the junction contained 3 bases not matched to a gene. Germline-derived CDR1 and CDR2 are GTSNPN and SVGIG (reference sequence). The CDR3 spells CAWSWGTGGTDTQYF. CDR3 bases: TGTGCCTGGAGTTGGGGGACAGGGGGCACAGATACGCAGTATTTT.

The chain is built from TRBV9 and TRBJ2-1; D gene uncertain. CDR1 is SGDLS, CDR2 YYNGEE, per germline. The CDR3 spans 13 residues. Trimming stripped 4 bases from V and 7 bases from J, with 12 bases between. The CDR3 is CASSPEVRNEQFF. In nucleotides, the CDR3 is TGTGCCAGCAGCCCCGAGGTGCGGAATGAGCAGTTCTTC.

The J gene is TRBJ1-5, the V gene TRBV5-1; D gene unclear. CDR1 is SGHRS and CDR2 is YFSETQ in the germline V gene. Trimming stripped 4 bases from V and 0 bases from J, with 8 bases between. The CDR3 is 14 amino acids. As DNA, the CDR3 is TGCGCCAGCAGCGAGGACTATAGCAATCAGCCCCAGCATTTT. Its translation is CASSEDYSNQPQHF. The variable domain in full, completed from reference TRBV5-1 and TRBJ1-5, reads KAGVTQTPRYLIKTRGQQVTLSCSPISGHRSVSWYQQTPGQGLQFLFEYFSETQRNKGNFPGRFSGRQFSNSRSEMNVSTLELGDSALYLCASSEDYSNQPQHFGDGTRLSIL.

This chain joins TRBV6-1 and TRBJ2-1; D uncertain. Looked up from germline, CDR1 is MNHNS and CDR2 is SASEGT. The CDR3 is 12 residues long. V was trimmed by 6 bases and J by 8 bases, leaving 11 bases between them. CDR3 sequence reads: CASRIGMDEQFF. CDR3 DNA: TGTGCCAGCAGGATAGGAATGGATGAGCAGTTCTTC.

The chain joins TRBV6-5 to TRBJ2-1; tentative D call: TRBD1 (5 bases). The CDR3 length is 15 residues. Germline values: CDR1 MNHEY, CDR2 SVGAGI. Trimming cost V 2 bases and J 3 bases, with 11 bases left between them. CDR3 in amino acids: CASSYGRGFYNEQFF. CDR3 nucleotides: TGTGCCAGCAGTTACGGAAGGGGTTTCTACAATGAGCAGTTCTTC.

The chain couples TRBV7-9 to TRBJ2-1; unclear D gene. The CDR3 is 12 residues long. The germline CDR1 and CDR2 sequences are SEHNR and FQNEAQ (reference sequence). V was pared by 7 bases and J by 6 bases, with 10 bases between. The CDR3 bases are TGTGCCAGCAACCCCCGAATCAATGAGCAGTTCTTC. Amino acid sequence: CASNPRINEQFF.

The CDR3 nucleotides are TGTGCCAGCAGCCTTGCTCTAGCCCCTGAGCAGTTCTTC. It yields the protein CASSLALAPEQFF. The chain uses TRBV7-9 and TRBJ2-1; D is perhaps TRBD2 (5 bases). V was clipped by 5 bases and J by 9 bases, with 14 bases between them. Germline V gives CDR1 SEHNR, CDR2 FQNEAQ (reference sequence). The CDR3 totals 13 residues.

The gene calls are TRBV13 and TRBJ2-7; D tentatively fits TRBD1 or TRBD2 (5 bases each). Germline V gives CDR1 PRHDT, CDR2 FYEKMQ (reference sequence). With 3 bases removed from V and 5 bases from J, the gap between germline ends came to 14 bases. The CDR3 contains 14 residues. The CDR3 spells CASSFGADGDEQYF. CDR3 in DNA: TGTGCCAGCAGCTTCGGGGCGGATGGGGACGAGCAGTACTTC.

The rearrangement joins TRBV2 to TRBJ2-7, with TRBD2 identical over 8 bases. Germline assignment: CDR1 SNHLY and CDR2 FYNNEI. The CDR3 runs to 12 residues. J was trimmed by 2 bases and V by 8 bases; bases with no gene match: 2. The DNA for the CDR3 is TGTGCCAGCCGGGGGGGGGCCTACGAGCAGTACTTC. This codes for CASRGGAYEQYF.

The CDR3, as DNA: TGTGCCAGCAGCTCCGGGGCGGTGGCAGAGACCCAGTACTTC. Protein product: CASSSGAVAETQYF. The rearrangement joins TRBV9 to TRBJ2-5; the D call may be TRBD1 or TRBD2 (5 bases each). This CDR3 has 14 amino acids. V shed 4 bases and J shed 4 bases, with 14 bases lying between them. Per germline, CDR1 SGDLS and CDR2 YYNGEE.

A note on this clonotype: At one end the junction does not follow the germline gene, possibly because of a read error. This chain joins TRBV5-1 and TRBJ2-1; no clear D gene. The CDR3 is 14 residues long. Germline values: CDR1 SGHRS, CDR2 YFSETQ. The CDR3 sequence is CASSLRPSDNEQFF. The CDR3 bases are TGCGCCAGCAGCTTACGACCCTCCGACAATGAGCAGTTCTTC.

This clonotype was observed a few times. The genes are TRBV29-1 and TRBJ2-7, with TRBD2 matching 8 bases. After removal of 7 bases from V and 7 bases from J, the junction contained 6 bases not matched to a gene. The CDR3 covers 11 residues. The germline CDR1 and CDR2 sequences are SQVTM and ANQGSEA. CDR3 loop: CSGGREGEQYF. The CDR3 coding sequence is TGCAGCGGGGGTCGGGAGGGGGAGCAGTACTTC.

The chain employs TRBV30 and TRBJ1-1; no firm D call. Germline CDR1 reads GTSNPN; CDR2 reads SVGIG (reference sequence). This CDR3 spans 14 amino acids. V was cut by 2 bases and J by 5 bases, with 15 bases left in between. CDR3 sequence reads: CAWSSSLLGTEAFF. CDR3 nucleotide sequence: TGTGCCTGGAGTTCATCTTTACTGGGGACTGAAGCTTTCTTT.

This sequence joins TRBV7-8 and TRBJ1-5; D call uncertain. V dropped 5 bases and J dropped 0 bases, with 17 bases sitting between them. The CDR3 contains 17 residues. Germline-derived CDR1 and CDR2 are SGHVS and FQNEAQ. CDR3 residues: CASSLTDLTTSNQPQHF. The CDR3 DNA follows: TGTGCCAGCAGCCTCACGGACCTTACCACTAGCAATCAGCCCCAGCATTTT.

This chain joins TRBV15 and TRBJ1-2; D gene unclear. Germline V gives CDR1 LNHNV, CDR2 YYDKDF (reference sequence). This CDR3 comprises 14 residues. V lost 3 bases and J lost 9, with 17 bases in between. CDR3 nucleotide sequence: TGTGCCACCAGCAGCGATGGGAAACCCTGGAGCTACACCTTC. Translation gives CATSSDGKPWSYTF. Looking up the rest from reference TRBV15 and TRBJ1-2 gives the full variable domain: DAMVIQNPRYQVTQFGKPVTLSCSQTLNHNVMYWYQQKSSQAPKLLFHYYDKDFNNEADTPDNFQSRRPNTSFCFLDIRSPGLGDTAMYLCATSSDGKPWSYTFGSGTRLTVV.

The rearrangement links TRBV7-9 to TRBJ2-7; D may be TRBD2 (6 bases). Germline V gene sequence: CDR1 SEHNR, CDR2 FQNEAQ (reference sequence). This CDR3 contains 15 residues. Deletions cut 6 bases from V and 0 bases from J, with 15 bases between. DNA for the CDR3: TGTGCCAGCAGGGATACCGGGACTTCCTCCTACGAGCAGTACTTC. Translated, it gives CASRDTGTSSYEQYF.

The CDR3, as DNA: TGTGCCAGCAGCGTTAACCGGGACAGGGGAATCAATGAGCAGTTCTTC. It specifies CASSVNRDRGINEQFF. This chain links TRBV9 with TRBJ2-1; 10 bases match TRBD1. The CDR3 covers 16 residues. Unmatched junction bases numbered 8, after V lost 2 bases and J lost 6 bases. Looked up from germline, CDR1 is SGDLS and CDR2 is YYNGEE.

This clonotype appeared a single time. The chain combines TRBV7-8 with TRBJ2-1, with D perhaps TRBD1 or TRBD2 (5 bases each). The CDR3 has 19 amino acids. Germline values: CDR1 SGHVS, CDR2 FQNEAQ. The V and J ends lost 1 base and 0 bases respectively, with 19 bases between them. The CDR3 loop is CASSLDGWDPSPSYNEQFF. CDR3 DNA sequence: TGTGCCAGCAGCTTAGACGGTTGGGACCCGAGTCCCTCCTACAATGAGCAGTTCTTC.

The chain uses TRBV6-1 and TRBJ2-2; 9 bases are shared with TRBD2. CDR1 and CDR2 (germline): MNHNS, SASEGT. This CDR3 contains 15 residues. V trimming: 6 bases; J trimming: 13 bases; junction bases outside the gene matches: 15. CDR3 in DNA: TGTGCCAGCAGCGACGACTCCGGGACTAGCCGACGGCTGTTTTTT. This translates into CASSDDSGTSRRLFF.

The CDR3 protein is CASSRPGVQTDTQYF. CDR3 DNA: TGCGCCAGCAGCCGACCAGGGGTCCAGACAGATACGCAGTATTTT. The chain has TRBV4-1 and TRBJ2-3; a weak D match, TRBD1 (6 bases). Germline V CDR1 and CDR2: MGHRA, YSYEKL. The CDR3 has 15 amino acids. The ends were cut back, 4 bases at V and 3 bases at J, with 14 bases in the middle.

The rearrangement uses TRBV10-3 and TRBJ2-7, with D maybe TRBD2 (6 bases). The CDR3 contains 13 residues. V was cut by 10 bases and J by 3 bases, with 16 bases left in between. In germline, CDR1 is ENHRY, CDR2 SYGVKD. CDR3 in DNA: TGTGCCACCAATACAGCGGGCCTCTACGAGCAGTACTTC. Its translation is CATNTAGLYEQYF.

Worth noting for this clonotype: The junction and the germline gene differ at one end; a read error may be behind it. The V call is TRBV27, the J call TRBJ1-6, with D tentatively TRBD1 (6 bases). Germline V CDR1 and CDR2: MNHEY, SMNVEV (reference sequence). The CDR3 contains 15 residues. The DNA for the CDR3 is TGTACCAGCAGTTCCCTACAGGGCTATAATTCACCCCTCCACTTT. Translating gives CTSSSLQGYNSPLHF.

Only one count was recorded for this clonotype. The chain combines TRBV28 with TRBJ2-7; 8 nucleotides agree with TRBD2. The germline V gene encodes CDR1 MDHEN and CDR2 SYDVKM. CDR3 length equals 14 residues. With 7 bases clipped from V and 5 bases from J, the junction kept 10 bases outside the gene matches. CDR3: CASNPPGLGHEQYF. CDR3 sequence (DNA): TGTGCCAGCAACCCCCCGGGACTAGGTCACGAGCAGTACTTC.

This sequence joins TRBV7-9 and TRBJ1-5; 8 nucleotides match TRBD1. This CDR3 has 14 residues. V lost 5 bases, J lost 0 bases, and 0 bases stayed unmatched. Germline lookup yields CDR1 SEHNR and CDR2 FQNEAQ (reference sequence). In nucleotides, the CDR3 is TGTGCCAGCAGCACAGGGGGTAGCAATCAGCCCCAGCATTTT. Translating gives CASSTGGSNQPQHF.

The chain recombines TRBV27 with TRBJ2-5; maybe TRBD2 (6 bases). Per the germline V gene, CDR1 is MNHEY and CDR2 is SMNVEV (reference sequence). Trimming removed 3 bases from V and 1 base from J, with 12 bases in between. CDR3 length equals 15 residues. The CDR3 sequence is CASSLGTGLQETQYF. CDR3 sequence (DNA): TGTGCCAGCAGTTTGGGGACGGGACTCCAAGAGACCCAGTACTTC.

The chain links TRBV27 to TRBJ1-2, with D perhaps TRBD1 (5 bases). V was cut by 4 bases and J by 8 bases, with 14 bases left in between. From germline, CDR1 is MNHEY and CDR2 SMNVEV (reference sequence). CDR3 length: 13 residues. The CDR3 nucleotides read TGTGCCAGCAGTTGGGGCAGGAAAGGCGGCTACACCTTC. This gives the protein CASSWGRKGGYTF.